Below, 3 T cell receptor beta chains from the same sample are listed, as sequenced in a study of blood T cell repertoires in COVID-19. Data came from immunoSEQ multiplex PCR; TCRdb stores just in-frame clones and leaves some out. The sample lists under 80,000 clones, around 87% occurring once. What was sequenced was peripheral blood. Receptors originate from a man in his fifties or sixties with acute or convalescent COVID-19.

In this sample, this clone turned up a few times. This CDR3 reads CASSPRTAQETQYF. CDR3 nucleotide sequence: TGTGCCAGCAGCCCTCGGACAGCCCAAGAGACCCAGTACTTC. The chain is built from TRBV3-1 (or the pseudogene TRBV3-2) and TRBJ2-5; maybe TRBD1 (6 bases). Trimming left V 4 bases short and J 1 base short, with 10 bases between. There are 14 residues in the CDR3. Germline V gives CDR1 LGHDT, CDR2 YNNKEL (reference sequence).

The V and J genes are TRBV10-2 and TRBJ2-1, with D possibly matching TRBD2 (5 bases). CDR3 size: 12 residues. Germline loops: CDR1 WSHSY, CDR2 SAAADI. This chain's CDR3 is CGLGESYNEQFF. The DNA of the CDR3 is TGCGGCCTGGGAGAATCCTACAATGAGCAGTTCTTC.

CDR3 bases: TGCGCCAGCAGCTTGACCGGGGGGTCGAACACTGAAGCTTTCTTT. Its translation is CASSLTGGSNTEAFF. This chain links TRBV5-1 with TRBJ1-1; tentative D call: TRBD1 (5 bases). This CDR3 comprises 15 residues. Germline CDR1 and CDR2: SGHRS and YFSETQ. Trimming removed 1 base at V and 1 base at J, with 11 bases between.